Each of the 25 T cell receptor beta chains below was sequenced from the same sample in a study of cytomegalovirus exposure and HLA in healthy donors. In the PCR, 60 Vbeta and 13 Jbeta primers were used. Assay: immunoSEQ multiplex PCR; the TCRdb copy retains only in-frame clones and omits some. The specimen's table records around 140,000 clones. Sequenced material: PBMCs. The receptors were sampled from a woman aged 45 to 65 in good health and CMV-seronegative.

V gene TRBV28 combines with J gene TRBJ2-7, with TRBD2 identical over 8 bases. This CDR3 has 15 amino acids. V lost 7 bases, J lost 1 base, and 9 bases stayed unmatched. Germline V gene sequence: CDR1 MDHEN, CDR2 SYDVKM. DNA of the CDR3: TGTGCCAGCACCCTCGGGCGGGGGGTTTCCTACGAGCAGTACTTC. Its protein is CASTLGRGVSYEQYF.

In regard to this clone: Within the sample, other DNA sequences also encode this same CDR3. J is TRBJ1-6 and V is TRBV28; TRBD1 matches at 7 bases. V lost 6 bases and J lost 7; bases outside the gene matches: 6. The germline V gene has CDR1 MDHEN and CDR2 SYDVKM. This CDR3 region has 14 residues. CDR3 amino acids: CASRVGQINSPLHF. The DNA for the CDR3 is TGTGCCAGCAGGGTGGGACAGATAAATTCACCCCTCCACTTT.

This chain uses TRBV9 with TRBJ2-2; 7 positions agree with TRBD1. The V gene's germline CDR1 is SGDLS and CDR2 YYNGEE. After removal of 4 bases from V and 6 bases from J, the junction contained 12 bases not matched to a gene. This CDR3 contains 16 residues. The CDR3 here is CASSPQTGNSAGELFF. CDR3 DNA: TGTGCCAGCAGCCCGCAGACAGGGAATAGCGCCGGGGAGCTGTTTTTT.

The rearrangement joins TRBV15 to TRBJ1-2, with D uncertain. With 1 base removed from V and 3 bases from J, the gap between germline ends came to 6 bases. The CDR3 is 13 amino acids. The germline CDR1 and CDR2 sequences are LNHNV and YYDKDF (reference sequence). The CDR3 region is CATSRGTDYGYTF. The DNA of the CDR3 is TGTGCCACCAGCAGAGGTACAGACTATGGCTACACCTTC.

This rearrangement joins TRBV18 to TRBJ1-1; no reliable D call. This CDR3 contains 11 residues. V was pared by 4 bases and J by 8 bases, with 8 bases between. Germline V CDR1 and CDR2: KGHSH, LQKENI. CDR3 bases: TGTGCCAGCTCACGAGTCGGGGAAGCTTTCTTT. Amino acid sequence: CASSRVGEAFF. Together with reference TRBV18 and TRBJ1-1, the CDR3 gives the full variable domain: NAGVMQNPRHLVRRRGQEARLRCSPMKGHSHVYWYRQLPEEGLKFMVYLQKENIIDESGMPKERFSAEFPKEGPSILRIQQVVRGDSAAYFCASSRVGEAFFGQGTRLTVV.

The V call is TRBV30, the J call TRBJ2-7; no clear D. CDR3 size: 12 residues. Per the germline V gene, CDR1 is GTSNPN and CDR2 is SVGIG (reference sequence). The V gene lost 1 base and the J gene lost 2 bases, with 6 bases spanning the gap. The CDR3 here is CAWSEHPYEQYF. In DNA, the CDR3 is TGTGCCTGGAGTGAACACCCCTACGAGCAGTACTTC.

The chain couples TRBV9 to TRBJ2-1, with 9 bases matching TRBD2. CDR3 length: 15 amino acids. Per the germline V gene, CDR1 is SGDLS and CDR2 is YYNGEE. Losses at the gene ends were 3 bases for V and 2 bases for J; bases not matched to a gene: 3. CDR3 bases: TGTGCCAGCAGCGCCCGACTAGCGGCCTACAATGAGCAGTTCTTC. As protein: CASSARLAAYNEQFF. Drawing the rest from reference TRBV9 and TRBJ2-1, the complete variable domain is DSGVTQTPKHLITATGQRVTLRCSPRSGDLSVYWYQQSLDQGLQFLIQYYNGEERAKGNILERFSAQQFPDLHSELNLSSLELGDSALYFCASSARLAAYNEQFFGPGTRLTVL.

J is TRBJ1-2 and V is TRBV6-1, with D possibly TRBD1 on 5 matching bases. V was shortened by 2 bases and J by 2 bases, with 15 bases between the two germline ends. CDR1 MNHNS and CDR2 SASEGT come from the germline V gene. The CDR3 runs 16 residues. This chain's CDR3 is CASSELTGAQNYGYTF. The CDR3 bases are TGTGCCAGCAGTGAACTTACAGGCGCCCAAAACTATGGCTACACCTTC.

V is TRBV6-5 and J is TRBJ2-7; 11 positions agree with TRBD2. In germline, CDR1 is MNHEY, CDR2 SVGAGI. Trimming took 6 bases from V and 3 from J; bases not matched to a gene: 7. CDR3 length: 15 residues. Here the CDR3 DNA reads TGTGCCAGCAGCGGGAATAGCGGGGGGGACTACGAGCAGTACTTC. It specifies CASSGNSGGDYEQYF.

The V and J genes are TRBV28 and TRBJ1-5; TRBD1 matches 9 bases. The germline V gene encodes CDR1 MDHEN and CDR2 SYDVKM. This CDR3 has 15 amino acids. V lost 7 bases, J lost 1 base, and 5 bases stayed unmatched. The CDR3 DNA is TGTGCCAGCACCCCCGGGACAGGGAGCAATCAGCCCCAGCATTTT. This sequence encodes CASTPGTGSNQPQHF.

This chain uses TRBV7-2 with TRBJ2-5; 8 nucleotides align to TRBD2. J gave up 5 bases and V 1 base, and 6 bases lay outside the gene matches. This CDR3 is built from 15 residues. Germline V gene sequence: CDR1 SGHTA, CDR2 FQGNSA. CDR3 amino acids: CASSLGSGSLETQYF. Written as DNA, the CDR3 is TGTGCCAGCAGCTTAGGGAGCGGGAGTTTGGAGACCCAGTACTTC.

V is TRBV7-3 and J is TRBJ2-5; 7 nucleotides line up with TRBD2. CDR3 length: 14 amino acids. V trimming: 2 bases; J trimming: 5 bases; junction bases outside the gene matches: 5. CDR1 and CDR2 from the germline V gene are SGHTA and FQGTGA. The CDR3 spells CASSLGLGGETQYF. The CDR3 DNA reads as TGTGCCAGCAGCTTAGGACTAGGAGGCGAGACCCAGTACTTC.

The chain is built from TRBV28 and TRBJ2-7, with D uncertain. V was pared by 11 bases and J by 2 bases, with 10 bases between. Germline V gene sequence: CDR1 MDHEN, CDR2 SYDVKM. CDR3 length: 11 residues. The DNA for the CDR3 is TGTGCCGGCGGCAGTCCCTACGAGCAGTACTTC. Amino acids: CAGGSPYEQYF.

The gene calls are TRBV19 and TRBJ2-4; D gene uncertain. This CDR3 has 15 amino acids. V lost 7 bases and J lost 0, with 13 bases in between. CDR1 is LNHDA and CDR2 is SQIVND in the germline V gene (reference sequence). In nucleotides, the CDR3 is TGTGCCAGTACCCCTTTGGTAGTAGCCAAAAACATTCAGTACTTC. Its translation is CASTPLVVAKNIQYF.

The V call is TRBV7-3, the J call TRBJ2-7; a possible D gene is TRBD2 (6 bases). The germline V and J ends were trimmed by 5 bases and 0 bases, with 17 bases remaining between them. Germline V gene sequence: CDR1 SGHTA, CDR2 FQGTGA. The length of the CDR3 is 16 residues. This CDR3 is CASSLSGVRSSYEQYF. The CDR3 nucleotides are TGTGCCAGCAGCCTTTCGGGGGTCCGAAGCTCCTACGAGCAGTACTTC.

The V gene is TRBV12-5, the J gene TRBJ1-5; D gene unclear. This CDR3 contains 14 residues. The V end lost 1 base, the J end lost 0 bases, and 4 bases lay between the germline ends. Germline values: CDR1 LGHNT, CDR2 FRNRAP. As DNA, the CDR3 is TGTGCTAGTGGTTTGGGTTATAGCAATCAGCCCCAGCATTTT. Residues: CASGLGYSNQPQHF.

V is TRBV11-2 and J is TRBJ1-4, with D uncertain. Germline V gives CDR1 SGHAT, CDR2 FQNNGV. This CDR3 has 13 amino acids. The V gene lost 1 base and the J gene lost 5 bases, with 5 bases spanning the gap. This CDR3 reads CASSLAVNEKLFF. The CDR3 bases are TGTGCCAGCAGCTTAGCCGTGAATGAAAAACTGTTTTTT.

The chain uses TRBV6-5 and TRBJ1-3; D remains unclear. The CDR3 contains 13 residues. CDR1 is MNHEY, CDR2 SVGAGI, per germline. V gave up 6 bases and J gave up 2 bases, with 8 bases separating them. The CDR3 loop reads CASSPFPGNTIYF. In nucleotides, the CDR3 is TGTGCCAGCAGCCCCTTCCCTGGAAACACCATATATTTT.

The rearrangement joins TRBV7-8 to TRBJ1-4; 9 bases map to TRBD1. Germline lookup yields CDR1 SGHVS and CDR2 FQNEAQ. V gave up 5 bases and J gave up 11 bases; unmatched junction bases: 18. This CDR3 has 17 residues. CDR3 DNA: TGTGCCAGCAGCCCACTAGGGGTTGGGACAGGGCTTGGGAAACTGTTTTTT. Encoded protein: CASSPLGVGTGLGKLFF.

The chain has TRBV5-1 and TRBJ2-1, with 7 positions matching TRBD1. The trim removed 3 bases at V and 3 bases at J, leaving 6 bases unmatched. The CDR3 length is 15 residues. The germline V gene encodes CDR1 SGHRS and CDR2 YFSETQ. The CDR3 sequence is CASSWATGFYNEQFF. CDR3 nucleotide sequence: TGCGCCAGCAGCTGGGCGACAGGGTTCTACAATGAGCAGTTCTTC.

The J gene is TRBJ1-6, the V gene TRBV5-1; no clear D gene. Trimming shortened V by 4 bases and J by 4 bases, and 15 bases separated the two germline ends. The germline V gene encodes CDR1 SGHRS and CDR2 YFSETQ. The CDR3 is 16 amino acids. DNA for the CDR3: TGCGCCAGCAGCGATCACAGACCGCCGTATAATTCACCCCTCCACTTT. As protein: CASSDHRPPYNSPLHF. Drawing the rest from reference TRBV5-1 and TRBJ1-6, the complete variable domain is KAGVTQTPRYLIKTRGQQVTLSCSPISGHRSVSWYQQTPGQGLQFLFEYFSETQRNKGNFPGRFSGRQFSNSRSEMNVSTLELGDSALYLCASSDHRPPYNSPLHFGNGTRLTVT.

The V and J genes are TRBV6-6 and TRBJ1-2, with 7 bases that match TRBD1. Trimming at V came to 2 bases and at J to 6 bases, leaving 3 bases not matched to a gene. Per the germline V gene, CDR1 is MNHNY and CDR2 is SVGAGI (reference sequence). The CDR3 has 13 amino acids. CDR3 amino acids: CASSYGQADGYTF. The CDR3 DNA reads TGTGCCAGCAGTTACGGACAGGCGGATGGCTACACCTTC.

The chain has TRBV11-2 and TRBJ1-5; 7 bases are a match to TRBD1. The CDR3 runs 14 residues. V trimming: 5 bases; J trimming: 2 bases; junction bases outside the gene matches: 3. Germline V gene sequence: CDR1 SGHAT, CDR2 FQNNGV. The CDR3 here is CASSAGQGNQPQHF. Written as DNA, the CDR3 is TGTGCCAGCAGCGCCGGACAGGGCAATCAGCCCCAGCATTTT.

The rearrangement links TRBV5-1 to TRBJ2-3; 8 bases map to TRBD2. The CDR3 runs 16 residues. The ends lost 0 bases at V and 2 bases at J; junction bases unmatched: 5. Germline CDR1 and CDR2: SGHRS and YFSETQ. The CDR3 sequence is CASSLEGLADTDTQYF. The CDR3 region has the DNA TGCGCCAGCAGCTTGGAAGGACTAGCCGACACAGATACGCAGTATTTT.

The chain carries TRBV6-5 and TRBJ1-2, with D perhaps matching TRBD1 (5 bases). The CDR3 length is 15 residues. The germline CDR1 and CDR2 sequences are MNHEY and SVGAGI. V lost 4 bases and J 2 bases, leaving 14 bases between the germline ends. CDR3 protein: CASSSPGDSNYGYTF. Written as DNA, the CDR3 is TGTGCCAGCAGTTCACCCGGAGACAGCAACTATGGCTACACCTTC.